These 21 T cell receptor beta chains originate from one sample sequenced in a study of shared clonotypes between healthy human individuals. Repertoires were generated with immunoSEQ multiplex PCR, while TCRdb's copy carries only in-frame clones and drops some. The repertoire has around 510,000 clones, roughly 95% of them found once; the top ten carry 0.05% to 0.07%. Source material: naive CD4+ T cells sorted from blood. Subset reported: CD45RA+ positively selected. The receptors here all came from a young woman in good health.

The chain recombines TRBV28 with TRBJ2-7; 7 nucleotides line up with TRBD1. CDR3 length: 14 amino acids. V lost 5 bases to trimming and J lost 3 bases; unmatched junction nucleotides: 7. Germline V gene sequence: CDR1 MDHEN, CDR2 SYDVKM. CDR3 loop: CASSRRDRDYEQYF. As DNA, the CDR3 is TGTGCCAGCAGTCGACGGGACAGAGACTACGAGCAGTACTTC.

The V call is TRBV28, the J call TRBJ1-4; D possibly corresponds to TRBD1 (5 bases). From germline, CDR1 is MDHEN and CDR2 SYDVKM. Trimming took off 6 bases at V and 8 bases at J, with 22 bases between the two ends. The CDR3 sequence is 16 residues long. The CDR3 DNA sequence: TGTGCCAGCAGACGAACCGACGGAGGGGCGGGGGAAAAACTGTTTTTT. It is translated as CASRRTDGGAGEKLFF.

The CDR3 spells CASSEALRQGSSYEQYF. The CDR3 DNA follows: TGTGCCAGCAGTGAAGCGCTTCGACAGGGGAGTTCCTACGAGCAGTACTTC. The V gene is TRBV2, the J gene TRBJ2-7; 8 bases match TRBD1. CDR1 SNHLY and CDR2 FYNNEI come from the germline V gene. The V and J ends lost 0 bases and 1 base, in that order; junction bases with no gene match: 8. This CDR3 is 17 amino acids long.

The CDR3 bases are TGTGCCAGCGGAGTCTCGGGCGAGCAGTACTTC. It is translated as CASGVSGEQYF. The gene calls are TRBV7-9 and TRBJ2-7; D gene uncertain. This CDR3 region has 11 residues. CDR1 SEHNR and CDR2 FQNEAQ come from the germline V gene (reference sequence). V dropped 8 bases and J dropped 6 bases, with 11 bases sitting between them.

The CDR3 DNA reads as TGCGCCAGCAGCCAAGATCCGGGTATCACTGAAGCTTTCTTT. It specifies CASSQDPGITEAFF. The J gene is TRBJ1-1, the V gene TRBV4-1; no clear D gene. Deletions cut 0 bases from V and 4 bases from J, with 9 bases between. This CDR3 spans 14 amino acids. Germline CDR1 is MGHRA and CDR2 is YSYEKL.

The chain carries TRBV27 and TRBJ2-6; D is undetermined. The CDR3 loop spans 15 amino acids. The germline V gene has CDR1 MNHEY and CDR2 SMNVEV (reference sequence). V was shortened by 4 bases and J by 1 base, with 8 bases between the two germline ends. CDR3 in amino acids: CASSSFVSGANVLTF. CDR3 DNA: TGTGCCAGCAGTTCTTTTGTGTCTGGGGCCAACGTCCTGACTTTC.

The chain uses TRBV2 and TRBJ1-5; 7 bases line up with TRBD1. Looked up from germline, CDR1 is SNHLY and CDR2 is FYNNEI. CDR3 length: 15 residues. The junction had 5 bases not matched to a gene; V was cut back by 6 bases and J by 0 bases. The CDR3 coding sequence is TGTGCCAGCAGGGAAACAGGGGATAGCAATCAGCCCCAGCATTTT. Its translation is CASRETGDSNQPQHF.

In its sample, this clone was seen once. V usage is TRBV9 and J usage is TRBJ2-2, with unresolved D. This CDR3 has 13 amino acids. V was clipped by 2 bases and J by 5 bases, with 7 bases between them. Germline CDR1 is SGDLS and CDR2 is YYNGEE. The DNA of the CDR3 is TGTGCCAGCAGCGTTTTCGTTACCGGGGAGCTGTTTTTT. Its translation is CASSVFVTGELFF.

About this clone: This CDR3 is also generated by other DNA sequences in the sample. This sequence joins TRBV18 and TRBJ2-6; D is unclear. CDR3 length: 14 amino acids. CDR1 and CDR2 (germline): KGHSH, LQKENI. V lost 1 base to trimming and J lost 0 bases, with 1 base between them. CDR3 in amino acids: CASSPLSGANVLTF. CDR3 DNA: TGTGCCAGCTCACCACTCTCTGGGGCCAACGTCCTGACTTTC.

The CDR3 spells CASSSVSGRAYNEQFF. The CDR3 nucleotides are TGCGCCAGCAGCTCGGTTAGCGGGAGGGCCTACAATGAGCAGTTCTTC. The chain joins TRBV5-1 to TRBJ2-1; 11 nucleotides line up with TRBD2. Germline CDR1 is SGHRS and CDR2 is YFSETQ. V shed 3 bases and J 2 bases; nucleotides not matched to a gene: 4. The CDR3 runs to 16 residues. Supplemented by reference TRBV5-1 and TRBJ2-1, the full variable domain reads KAGVTQTPRYLIKTRGQQVTLSCSPISGHRSVSWYQQTPGQGLQFLFEYFSETQRNKGNFPGRFSGRQFSNSRSEMNVSTLELGDSALYLCASSSVSGRAYNEQFFGPGTRLTVL.

The V call is TRBV4-1, the J call TRBJ2-1, with D perhaps matching TRBD2 (5 bases). Trimming took off 0 bases at V and 7 bases at J, with 13 bases between the two ends. The CDR3 is 15 residues long. CDR1 is MGHRA, CDR2 YSYEKL, per germline. CDR3 residues: CASSQDWRGRNEQFF. CDR3 nucleotides: TGCGCCAGCAGCCAAGATTGGAGAGGGCGGAATGAGCAGTTCTTC.

The V call is TRBV21-1, the J call TRBJ2-7; the table calls TRBD1, which could not be checked here. TRBV21-1 is an annotated pseudogene. There are 17 residues in the CDR3. The CDR3 DNA follows: TGTGCCAGCAGCTTCCCTATTCCGACAGGGGGGGACTACGAGCAGTACTTC. Its translation: CASSFPIPTGGDYEQYF.

The V call is TRBV29-1, the J call TRBJ1-1; TRBD1 is a possible D gene (6 bases). Germline CDR1 is SQVTM and CDR2 is ANQGSEA. The length of the CDR3 is 13 residues. Trimming removed 7 bases at V and 7 bases at J, with 19 bases between. In DNA form, the CDR3 reads TGCAGCGCCGTGGTCCGGGGGCGCGGTGAAGCTTTCTTT. This translates into CSAVVRGRGEAFF.

The V gene is TRBV5-1, the J gene TRBJ2-2; 7 bases align to TRBD2. This CDR3 comprises 16 residues. The germline V gene encodes CDR1 SGHRS and CDR2 YFSETQ. V lost 3 bases, J lost 3 bases, and 8 bases stayed unmatched. The CDR3 nucleotides read TGCGCCAGCAGCTGGTTTCTAGGGAGGGACACCGGGGAGCTGTTTTTT. Protein: CASSWFLGRDTGELFF.

The chain couples TRBV18 to TRBJ2-7, with D tentatively TRBD1 (6 bases). The length of the CDR3 is 15 residues. The V and J ends lost 3 bases and 2 bases respectively, with 14 bases between them. The germline V gene encodes CDR1 KGHSH and CDR2 LQKENI. DNA of the CDR3: TGTGCCAGCTCACCCCCAGGACAGTCTACCTACGAGCAGTACTTC. The encoded protein is CASSPPGQSTYEQYF. The entire variable domain, with the rest obtained from reference TRBV18 and TRBJ2-7, is as follows: NAGVMQNPRHLVRRRGQEARLRCSPMKGHSHVYWYRQLPEEGLKFMVYLQKENIIDESGMPKERFSAEFPKEGPSILRIQQVVRGDSAAYFCASSPPGQSTYEQYFGPGTRLTVT.

The DNA of the CDR3 is TGTGCCTGGAGTGTAGGAGGGGGCGGCGCAGATACGCAGTATTTT. Residues: CAWSVGGGGADTQYF. The V gene is TRBV30, the J gene TRBJ2-3; D possibly corresponds to TRBD1 (7 bases). V lost 0 bases to trimming and J lost 4 bases, with 14 bases between them. Germline lookup yields CDR1 GTSNPN and CDR2 SVGIG (reference sequence). The length of the CDR3 is 15 residues.

V and J are TRBV7-9 and TRBJ1-1; 7 bases fit TRBD1. V shed 5 bases, J shed 1 base, and the junction held 1 base outside the gene matches. The CDR3 is made up of 13 amino acids. CDR1 and CDR2 (germline): SEHNR, FQNEAQ (reference sequence). CDR3 DNA: TGTGCCAGCAGCGGACAGGAGAACACTGAAGCTTTCTTT. Translating it yields CASSGQENTEAFF.

V and J are TRBV19 and TRBJ1-4; weak D call: TRBD1 (6 bases). CDR3 length equals 12 residues. Germline V gene data show CDR1 as LNHDA and CDR2 as SQIVND (reference sequence). With 5 bases removed from V and 11 bases from J, the gap between germline ends came to 12 bases. CDR3 protein: CASSPGDRKLFF. The CDR3, as DNA: TGTGCCAGTAGTCCAGGGGACCGGAAACTGTTTTTT.

The V gene is TRBV28, the J gene TRBJ1-4; 7 positions agree with TRBD1. CDR1 and CDR2 from the germline V gene are MDHEN and SYDVKM. Trimming cost V 7 bases and J 6 bases; bases outside gene matches: 11. CDR3 length equals 15 residues. The DNA of the CDR3 is TGTGCCAGCAACTACGCGACAGGGTCTGATGAAAAACTGTTTTTT. This sequence encodes CASNYATGSDEKLFF.

This clone was found once. The rearrangement joins TRBV19 to TRBJ1-5; D not certain. Germline loops: CDR1 LNHDA, CDR2 SQIVND (reference sequence). The CDR3 loop spans 14 amino acids. V gave up 3 bases and J gave up 1 base, with 7 bases separating them. The CDR3 reads CASSMMGSNQPQHF. The CDR3 DNA follows: TGTGCCAGTAGTATGATGGGCAGCAATCAGCCCCAGCATTTT. The full variable domain, rest sourced from reference TRBV19 and TRBJ1-5, is DGGITQSPKYLFRKEGQNVTLSCEQNLNHDAMYWYRQDPGQGLRLIYYSQIVNDFQKGDIAEGYSVSREKKESFPLTVTSAQKNPTAFYLCASSMMGSNQPQHFGDGTRLSIL.

The V call is TRBV5-1, the J call TRBJ2-2; D is ambiguous. V lost 3 bases and J lost 1, with 10 bases in between. CDR3 size: 15 residues. Per the germline V gene, CDR1 is SGHRS and CDR2 is YFSETQ. This CDR3 reads CASSSTGVNTGELFF. The CDR3 region has the DNA TGCGCCAGCAGCTCGACTGGTGTGAACACCGGGGAGCTGTTTTTT.